A selection of T cell receptor beta chains follows, all from one sample in a study of radiotherapy plus CTLA-4 blockade in lung cancer. Here immunoSEQ multiplex PCR was the method, and the copy in TCRdb shows in-frame clones only, minus some. The table records about 78,000 clones, around nine tenths of them present only once. Sequences were derived from peripheral blood, sampled from a patient treated with radiotherapy plus ipilimumab. These receptors originate from a human donor with non-small cell lung cancer who had stable disease on radiotherapy plus ipilimumab. Both conserved end residues are part of each CDR3. D genes are given only for firm matches. The size of a clone is reported for some rows only, either as once, few or many, or as a class for expanded clones.

j_call v_call d_call clone_size cdr3_aa cdr3_nt
TRBJ1-1 TRBV6-5 - - CASLPGQMNTEAFF TGTGCCAGCCTTCCCGGACAGATGAACACTGAAGCTTTCTTT
TRBJ1-1 TRBV5-4 - - CASKAGENTEAFF TGTGCCAGCAAGGCTGGGGAGAACACTGAAGCTTTCTTT
TRBJ2-1 TRBV5-4 - - CASRLGGFGFGEQFF TGTGCCAGCAGGCTGGGGGGCTTTGGGTTTGGTGAGCAGTTCTTC
TRBJ2-2 TRBV29-1 - few CSAFDYITGELFF TGCAGCGCGTTCGACTATATCACCGGGGAGCTGTTTTTT
TRBJ2-3 TRBV6-4 - - CASSDSPGKKMDTQYF TGTGCCAGCAGTGACTCTCCGGGGAAAAAGATGGATACGCAGTATTTT
TRBJ2-1 TRBV10-2 - - CASTRDGLIGDNEQFF TGCGCCAGCACCCGGGACGGATTAATCGGGGACAATGAGCAGTTCTTC
TRBJ1-2 TRBV20-1 - - CSASAGNGYTF TGCAGTGCTTCCGCAGGAAATGGCTACACCTTC
TRBJ2-5 TRBV6-5 TRBD2 - CASSYRISGSGETQYF TGTGCCAGCAGTTACCGGATTAGCGGGAGTGGTGAGACCCAGTACTTC
TRBJ1-4 TRBV6-4 - few CASSDSKGKLFF TGTGCCAGCAGTGACTCAAAAGGAAAACTGTTTTTT
TRBJ2-2 TRBV5-5 TRBD2 - CASSPLRPGGTGELFF TGTGCCAGCAGCCCCCTGCGGCCGGGGGGCACCGGGGAGCTGTTTTTT
TRBJ1-1 TRBV5-1 - - CASSLGKNTEAFF TGCGCCAGCAGCTTGGGGAAGAACACTGAAGCTTTCTTT
TRBJ1-1 TRBV25-1 - - CASSEYSSVNTEAFF TGTGCCAGCAGTGAATATAGTTCAGTGAACACTGAAGCTTTCTTT
TRBJ1-5 TRBV6-4 - - CASSDLTGCNQPQHF TGTGCCAGCAGTGACTTGACAGGCTGCAATCAGCCCCAGCATTTT
TRBJ2-5 TRBV5-1 - few CASSLGDLQETQYF TGCGCCAGCAGCTTGGGGGACCTACAAGAGACCCAGTACTTC
TRBJ2-1 TRBV9 - - CASSVAGGGATYNEQFF TGTGCCAGCAGCGTAGCAGGAGGGGGGGCCACCTACAATGAGCAGTTCTTC
TRBJ2-2 TRBV18 - few CASSPVRQNTGELFF TGTGCCAGCTCACCTGTCAGGCAGAACACCGGGGAGCTGTTTTTT
TRBJ2-7 TRBV9 TRBD1 - CASSPGQGRFDEQYF TGTGCCAGCAGCCCAGGACAGGGCCGGTTTGACGAGCAGTACTTC
TRBJ2-1 TRBV5-1 - - CASSQAATYNEQFF TGCGCCAGCAGCCAGGCCGCTACCTACAATGAGCAGTTCTTC
TRBJ1-2 TRBV6-6 TRBD1 - CASSGGGYGYTF TGTGCCAGCTCAGGGGGCGGCTATGGCTACACCTTC
TRBJ1-1 TRBV18 - - CASSPEIPNTEAFF TGTGCCAGCTCCCCGGAGATACCGAACACTGAAGCTTTCTTT
TRBJ2-5 TRBV11-2 TRBD2 - CASSRSELAGQETQYF TGTGCCAGCAGCCGAAGCGAACTAGCGGGACAGGAGACCCAGTACTTC
TRBJ2-3 TRBV4-2 - - CASSQSASGLTTDTQYF TGTGCCAGCAGCCAATCGGCCTCCGGCCTTACCACAGATACGCAGTATTTT
TRBJ2-3 TRBV4-1 TRBD2 - CASSQRLAGLTDTQYF TGCGCCAGCAGCCAGAGGCTAGCGGGGCTCACAGATACGCAGTATTTT
TRBJ1-5 TRBV11-2 - few CASSLVSNQPQHF TGTGCCAGCAGCTTAGTCTCTAATCAGCCCCAGCATTTT
TRBJ1-1 TRBV28 - - CATFAGSTEAFF TGTGCCACGTTCGCGGGGAGTACTGAAGCTTTCTTT
TRBJ1-2 TRBV4-1 - once CASSPGSTALYGYTF TGCGCCAGCAGCCCTGGGTCGACGGCGCTCTATGGCTACACCTTC
TRBJ2-4 TRBV5-1 - - CAILVTLAKNIQYF TGCGCCATTTTGGTGACTCTAGCCAAAAACATTCAGTACTTC
TRBJ1-5 TRBV6-5 - - CASSYDRQGPQHF TGTGCCAGCAGTTACGACAGACAAGGGCCCCAGCATTTT
TRBJ2-7 TRBV18 - - CASSPLEGSEQYF TGTGCCAGCTCACCACTGGAGGGATCCGAGCAGTACTTC
TRBJ1-3 TRBV5-4 - - CASSLGSSRSGNTIYF TGTGCCAGCAGCTTGGGCTCAAGCCGCTCTGGAAACACCATATATTTT
TRBJ2-2 TRBV5-8 - - CASSLRGSSPRTGELFF TGTGCCAGCAGCTTGCGGGGCAGTTCCCCGAGGACCGGGGAGCTATTTTTT
TRBJ2-5 TRBV19 TRBD2 - CASSTPLAGIGETQYF TGTGCCAGTAGTACCCCCCTAGCGGGTATAGGAGAGACCCAGTACTTC
TRBJ2-2 TRBV7-3 - - CASSLSPGMTLTGELFF TGTGCCAGCAGCTTAAGCCCGGGAATGACTCTCACCGGGGAGCTGTTTTTT
TRBJ1-2 TRBV6-5 - - CASSGQLNYGYTF TGTGCCAGCAGCGGACAACTTAACTATGGCTACACCTTC
TRBJ2-7 TRBV11-1 TRBD2 - CASSLAPSGGAYEQYF TGTGCCAGCAGCTTAGCGCCCAGCGGGGGAGCCTACGAGCAGTACTTC
TRBJ2-2 TRBV19 - - CASSIDRVPPGELFF TGTGCCAGTAGTATAGACAGGGTACCCCCCGGGGAGCTGTTTTTT
TRBJ1-1 TRBV5-4 - once CASSHPGANTEAFF TGTGCCAGCAGCCACCCCGGGGCTAACACTGAAGCTTTCTTT
TRBJ1-5 TRBV2 - - CASSEGGDSNQPQHF TGTGCCAGCAGTGAAGGGGGAGATAGCAATCAGCCCCAGCATTTT
TRBJ1-5 TRBV27 - - CASSRTVSNQPQHF TGTGCCAGCAGTCGGACAGTTAGCAATCAGCCCCAGCATTTT
TRBJ1-1 TRBV28 - - CASRIGGSATEAFF TGTGCCAGCAGAATTGGGGGATCGGCCACTGAAGCTTTCTTT
TRBJ2-6 TRBV7-8 - - CASRPSRGTRANVLTF TGTGCCAGCAGACCCAGTAGGGGTACCAGGGCCAACGTCCTGACTTTC
TRBJ1-5 TRBV6-1 - - CASQNGVPRNQPQHF TGTGCCAGCCAAAACGGGGTCCCGAGAAATCAGCCCCAGCATTTT
TRBJ2-5 TRBV30 TRBD1 - CAWGQGRETQYF TGTGCCTGGGGACAGGGAAGGGAGACCCAGTACTTC
TRBJ2-7 TRBV18 - - CASSPGSTRMFRGEQYF TGTGCCAGCTCACCAGGGTCGACTAGGATGTTCCGCGGCGAGCAGTACTTC
TRBJ1-1 TRBV30 - - CAWTGVGATEAFF TGTGCCTGGACAGGGGTCGGCGCCACTGAAGCTTTCTTT
TRBJ2-1 TRBV5-1 TRBD2 - CASSLEVAGLDNEQFF TGCGCCAGCAGCTTGGAGGTAGCGGGGTTGGACAATGAGCAGTTCTTC
TRBJ1-2 TRBV27 TRBD1 - CASSLRGAYGYTF TGTGCCAGCAGCCTCAGGGGGGCCTATGGCTACACCTTC
TRBJ2-1 TRBV9 - - CASSVGESGFVSSYNEQFF TGTGCCAGCAGCGTAGGAGAGTCGGGCTTTGTGAGCTCCTACAATGAGCAGTTCTTC
TRBJ1-5 TRBV5-8 TRBD1 - CASSPGTVYSNQPQHF TGTGCCAGCAGCCCTGGGACAGTATATAGCAATCAGCCCCAGCATTTT
TRBJ1-2 TRBV2 - - CASSVNPTGYTF TGTGCCAGCAGTGTTAACCCGACCGGCTACACCTTC
TRBJ1-2 TRBV19 - once CASSFTGIDSLNGYTF TGTGCCAGTAGTTTTACAGGGATAGATAGTTTGAATGGCTACACCTTC
TRBJ1-5 TRBV27 - - CASSLSGVIGQPQHF TGTGCCAGCAGTTTATCAGGGGTTATAGGTCAGCCCCAGCATTTT
TRBJ1-4 TRBV2 TRBD1 - CASSRRTGSNEKLFF TGTGCCAGCAGTCGGCGGACAGGGAGTAATGAAAAACTGTTTTTT